The 23 T cell receptor beta chains below come from one sample, sequenced in a study of T cells in Graves' hyperthyroidism and ophthalmopathy. Amplified TCR beta CDR3 regions derived from RNA transcripts. Primed by the HTBI set, a first-round RT-PCR was run on the TCR CDR3. TCRdb re-analysed the multiplex PCR reads in MiXCR, keeping a single row per CDR3 protein. Seen here are about 520,000 distinct CDR3 sequences, roughly 24% observed once, and the top ten hold roughly 10%. What was sequenced was blood. These receptors were taken from a woman aged 25 to 39 with Graves' ophthalmopathy.

In its sample, this clonotype was seen many times. The chain is built from TRBV18 and TRBJ1-3; D unclear. This CDR3 has 14 residues. CDR1 KGHSH and CDR2 LQKENI come from the germline V gene. Deletions cut 2 bases from V and 1 base from J, with 6 bases between. The CDR3 reads CASSPGQSGNTIYF. DNA of the CDR3: TGTGCCAGCTCACCAGGCCAGTCTGGAAACACCATATATTTT.

This clonotype was detected ten times or more. The J gene is TRBJ2-6, the V gene TRBV2; no clear D. The V gene lost 8 bases and the J gene lost 0 bases, with 8 bases spanning the gap. The CDR3 is 14 amino acids. Germline lookup yields CDR1 SNHLY and CDR2 FYNNEI. The CDR3 loop is CASCPLSGANVLTF. For the CDR3, the DNA is TGTGCCAGCTGCCCCCTCTCTGGGGCCAACGTCCTGACTTTC. Together with reference TRBV2 and TRBJ2-6, the CDR3 gives the full variable domain: EPEVTQTPSHQVTQMGQEVILRCVPISNHLYFYWYRQILGQKVEFLVSFYNNEISEKSEIFDDQFSVERPDGSNFTLKIRSTKLEDSAMYFCASCPLSGANVLTFGAGSRLTVL.

This clonotype showed up many times. J is TRBJ2-7 and V is TRBV2, with 10 bases aligning to TRBD2. The CDR3 covers 16 residues. The V segment lost 8 bases and the J segment 3 bases; nucleotides outside the gene matches: 13. Germline V lookup: CDR1 SNHLY, CDR2 FYNNEI. CDR3 region: CASGSGGGRSIYEQYF. Here the CDR3 DNA reads TGTGCCAGCGGAAGCGGGGGGGGTCGCAGCATCTACGAGCAGTACTTC.

This clonotype was seen many times. V usage is TRBV20-1 and J usage is TRBJ1-1; D ambiguous. V was pared by 5 bases and J by 5 bases, with 18 bases between. The CDR3 has 14 amino acids. Germline lookup yields CDR1 DFQATT and CDR2 SNEGSKA (reference sequence). This CDR3 reads CSADDGPPATEAFF. CDR3 DNA sequence: TGCAGTGCTGATGACGGGCCACCTGCAACTGAAGCTTTCTTT.

The genes are TRBV12-3 or TRBV12-4 and TRBJ2-7; D uncertain. This CDR3 is 14 amino acids long. Trimming left V 5 bases short and J 4 bases short, with 15 bases between. CDR3 region: CASSAHTVAYEQYF. CDR3 sequence (DNA): TGTGCCAGCAGTGCCCACACGGTCGCTTACGAGCAGTACTTC.

In its sample, this clonotype was seen many times. This CDR3 is CASSPGGRGNQETQYF. In DNA form, the CDR3 reads TGTGCCAGCAGTCCGGGGGGCCGGGGGAATCAAGAGACCCAGTACTTC. The chain uses TRBV27 and TRBJ2-5; tentatively, D is TRBD2 (7 bases). The CDR3 sequence is 16 residues long. From germline, CDR1 is MNHEY and CDR2 SMNVEV (reference sequence). Between the trimmed V and J ends, which lost 5 bases and 2 bases, there was a span of 18 bases.

In DNA, the CDR3 is TGTGCCACCAGCAGGGACCCAGCGAATTCACCCCTCCACTTT. Amino acids: CATSRDPANSPLHF. The chain couples TRBV15 to TRBJ1-6; D gene unclear. V dropped 3 bases and J dropped 7 bases, with 10 bases sitting between them. The CDR3 consists of 14 residues. CDR1 and CDR2 (germline): LNHNV, YYDKDF (reference sequence).

This clonotype has a count of ten or more. In nucleotides, the CDR3 is TGCGCCAGCAGCCAGCGGGACAGGGAAGACACCGGGGAGCTGTTTTTT. As protein: CASSQRDREDTGELFF. The V call is TRBV4-1, the J call TRBJ2-2; 9 bases match TRBD1. V was pared by 3 bases and J by 3 bases, with 5 bases of the junction left unmatched. This CDR3 spans 16 amino acids. Germline-derived CDR1 and CDR2 are MGHRA and YSYEKL.

The V and J genes are TRBV6-2 or TRBV6-3 and TRBJ2-7; a possible D gene is TRBD2 (5 bases). Germline CDR1 MNHEY, CDR2 SVGEGT. V was clipped by 8 bases and J by 0 bases, with 14 bases between them. The CDR3 runs 14 residues. For the CDR3, the DNA is TGTGCCAGCTTTCGCGGTGGGAGCTCCTACGAGCAGTACTTC. Residues: CASFRGGSSYEQYF.

This clonotype came up a few times. V gene TRBV29-1 combines with J gene TRBJ2-2, with unresolved D. The germline V and J ends were trimmed by 0 bases and 6 bases, with 8 bases remaining between them. This CDR3 is built from 13 residues. Germline V gene sequence: CDR1 SQVTM, CDR2 ANQGSEA. CDR3: CSVEDIRPGELFF. CDR3 DNA sequence: TGCAGCGTTGAAGATATCCGACCCGGGGAGCTGTTTTTT.

This clonotype has at least ten counts. J is TRBJ2-2 and V is TRBV28, with D possibly TRBD1 on 5 matching bases. Trimming removed 3 bases at V and 6 bases at J, with 11 bases between. The CDR3 contains 14 residues. Germline values: CDR1 MDHEN, CDR2 SYDVKM. The CDR3 sequence: CASSLVQGPGELFF. As DNA, the CDR3 is TGTGCCAGCAGTTTGGTGCAGGGTCCCGGGGAGCTGTTTTTT.

This clonotype was seen many times. CDR3 in DNA: TGCAGTGCTAGCCCAGGTGTAGCCACTGAAGCTTTCTTT. Protein product: CSASPGVATEAFF. The chain joins TRBV20-1 to TRBJ1-1, with no clear D. The CDR3 consists of 13 residues. V gave up 3 bases and J gave up 4 bases, with 12 bases separating them. The germline V gene has CDR1 DFQATT and CDR2 SNEGSKA (reference sequence).

The chain employs TRBV20-1 and TRBJ1-1, with no clear D. V shed 4 bases and J shed 1 base, with 10 bases lying between them. The CDR3 has 13 residues. The germline gives CDR1 DFQATT, CDR2 SNEGSKA (reference sequence). CDR3 DNA sequence: TGCAGTGCTAAGACGTACAAGAACACTGAAGCTTTCTTT. Translated, it gives CSAKTYKNTEAFF.

The J gene is TRBJ2-7, the V gene TRBV10-3; D is unclear. CDR1 ENHRY and CDR2 SYGVKD come from the germline V gene. V was cut by 8 bases and J by 5 bases, with 22 bases left in between. The CDR3 covers 15 residues. CDR3 amino acids: CAIASLEGKVDEQYF. The CDR3 DNA follows: TGTGCCATCGCCTCATTGGAAGGGAAAGTCGACGAGCAGTACTTC.

The chain has TRBV29-1 and TRBJ2-7, with 8 bases lining up with TRBD2. Trimming removed 2 bases from V and 0 bases from J; junction bases left unmatched: 3. Germline V lookup: CDR1 SQVTM, CDR2 ANQGSEA. The CDR3 totals 14 residues. The CDR3 spells CSVETSGSSYEQYF. CDR3 nucleotide sequence: TGCAGCGTTGAAACCAGCGGGAGCTCCTACGAGCAGTACTTC.

This clonotype has ten or more counts. CDR3: CASRNRTENYGYTF. In DNA form, the CDR3 reads TGTGCCAGCCGCAATCGGACGGAGAACTATGGCTACACCTTC. The J gene is TRBJ1-2, the V gene TRBV10-3; no clear D. The CDR3 loop spans 14 amino acids. The V and J ends lost 10 bases and 2 bases respectively, with 17 bases between them. CDR1 is ENHRY, CDR2 SYGVKD, per germline.

This clonotype was seen ten or more times. J is TRBJ2-7 and V is TRBV11-2; D is unresolved. This CDR3 is 16 amino acids long. V dropped 2 bases and J dropped 3 bases, with 17 bases sitting between them. Germline V gene data show CDR1 as SGHAT and CDR2 as FQNNGV. The CDR3 spells CASSLLPGVDIYEQYF. The CDR3 DNA follows: TGTGCCAGCAGCTTACTCCCTGGAGTCGACATCTACGAGCAGTACTTC.

Many counts were recorded for this clonotype. The rearrangement links TRBV30 to TRBJ1-2, with D tentatively TRBD1 (6 bases). From germline, CDR1 is GTSNPN and CDR2 SVGIG (reference sequence). The CDR3 length is 14 residues. Trimming removed 2 bases from V and 6 bases from J, with 16 bases in between. CDR3 bases: TGTGCCTGGAGTCCGGGGGCGGTGTACGATGGCTACACCTTC. Residues: CAWSPGAVYDGYTF.

This clonotype was seen ten or more times. A read error is possible here, since a much larger clone lies one base away. The gene calls are TRBV5-1 and TRBJ1-1; 9 bases map to TRBD1. Germline V gives CDR1 SGHRS, CDR2 YFSETQ. V lost 3 bases to trimming and J lost 11 bases; unmatched junction nucleotides: 8. The CDR3 covers 13 residues. The CDR3 DNA reads TGCGCCAGCAGCTGGGACAGGGAATCGGAGGCTTTCTTT. Its protein product is CASSWDRESEAFF.

This clonotype has at least ten counts. This rearrangement joins TRBV18 to TRBJ1-2, with D hard to call. This CDR3 comprises 14 residues. Trimming stripped 6 bases from V and 6 bases from J, with 17 bases between. Germline CDR1 KGHSH, CDR2 LQKENI. CDR3 protein: CASSKPTSRDGYTF. The CDR3 region has the DNA TGTGCCAGCTCCAAACCCACTAGCCGGGATGGCTACACCTTC.

This clonotype was recorded many times. The CDR3 DNA is TGCAGCGTTGGGGGGCCGAACACTGAAGCTTTCTTT. Residues: CSVGGPNTEAFF. The gene calls are TRBV29-1 and TRBJ1-1; a weak D match, TRBD1 (6 bases). Germline V gene data show CDR1 as SQVTM and CDR2 as ANQGSEA. The CDR3 is 12 residues long. Trimming left V 4 bases short and J 1 base short, with 7 bases between.

This chain links TRBV15 with TRBJ2-2; D gene uncertain. Trimming cost V 4 bases and J 0 bases, with 9 bases left between them. The CDR3 has 15 amino acids. The germline gives CDR1 LNHNV, CDR2 YYDKDF (reference sequence). CDR3 residues: CATSTLAANTGELFF. The DNA of the CDR3 is TGTGCCACCAGCACCTTGGCAGCGAACACCGGGGAGCTGTTTTTT.

This clonotype was found many times. The V and J genes are TRBV6-2 or TRBV6-3 and TRBJ1-5; D perhaps matches TRBD1 (5 bases). This CDR3 has 14 residues. With 6 bases removed from V and 7 bases from J, the gap between germline ends came to 16 bases. Germline CDR1 and CDR2: MNHEY and SVGEGT. CDR3 nucleotides: TGTGCCAGCAGCACCATTCAGGGAGGACAGCCCCAGCATTTT. This gives the protein CASSTIQGGQPQHF.